This TCR beta chain was documented in a study of T cell responses to AZD1222 COVID-19 vaccine. CDR3 length: 14 amino acids. Germline CDR1 reads SGDLS; CDR2 reads YYNGEE. Trimming pared 4 bases from V and 4 bases from J, leaving 14 bases between. Here immunoSEQ multiplex PCR was the method, and the copy in TCRdb shows in-frame clones only, minus some. The repertoire holds fewer than 200,000 clones, with 88% as singletons. The sequenced sample was peripheral blood, obtained 28 days after the second AZD1222 dose. The gene calls are TRBV9 and TRBJ2-5; D might be TRBD1 (5 bases). This TCR was recovered from an adult who received the AZD1222 COVID-19 vaccine. The CDR3 DNA sequence: TGTGCCAGCAGCTCATCTAGGGGTCCAGAGACCCAGTACTTC. This encodes CASSSSRGPETQYF.